Given below is one TCR beta chain in context. Its antigen has not been determined. Base qualities are not at hand, and no much larger clone is one base apart. The sample comes from a study of identical twins listed by TCRdb under 2016. At the level of the whole study: To test whether fetal clonotypes persist, the study used deep sequencing on TCR alpha and beta repertoires from monozygotic twins, unrelated adults of various ages, and cord blood. To rule out contamination, replicate twin experiments were performed at different times with different library preparation protocols. The paper's findings and limits, for the study overall: Conclusions relied on cross-sectional statistical analysis, since the same donors could not be followed over many years. Excess twin sharing in beta out-of-frame sequences was weaker because fewer shared sequences lowered the signal-to-noise ratio. In monozygotic twins, recombination models systematically underestimated out-of-frame TCR alpha sharing, but the models matched the sharing seen between unrelated individuals. Fewer insertions were carried by abundant cord blood beta clonotypes; a weaker similar trend was observed in young adult naive repertoires, while no such trend was observed in memory repertoires. Zero-insertion analyses could be partly confounded by invariant T cells such as MAIT and iNKT, although diverse VJ usage argued against such confounding for most clonotypes. Out-of-frame TCR alpha sequences shared between twins showed an excess of low generation-probability sequences compared with coincidental sharing between unrelated individuals.

Library construction relied on 5' RACE. Instrument on record: Illumina HiSeq 2000. Template switching introduced a universal primer binding site; the final cDNA contained a unique molecular identifier, enabling accurate counting of TCR cDNA molecules. Specific primers in the conserved constant-segment region were used to synthesize first-strand cDNA for the TCR alpha and beta chains. To control for contamination, each cDNA library was double barcoded with a SMART-Mk sample barcode plus Illumina barcodes. TruSeq adapter sequences and Illumina sample barcodes were added in two successive PCR steps. TCR alpha and beta cDNA libraries were sequenced on the Illumina HiSeq platform with custom primers. Per the original workflow: MiGEC was used to process raw reads and extract unique molecular identifiers, and MiXCR was used to find CDR3 positions. For each individual, recombination models were inferred using an EM algorithm with the repgenHMM and IGoR tools. Shared clonotypes were analyzed with the tcR package in R, and sharing was normalized by the product of cloneset sizes. To study raw recombination without the effects of thymic and clonal selection, out-of-frame nonproductive sequences were analyzed. TCRdb passed the public sequencing reads through fastp at Q25 and MiXCR, retaining productive beta sequences. Every CDR3 protein is listed once, alongside the most common genes and DNA of its rows. The V and J calls come from TCRdb's annotation, not from the publication. The sample table records 640,000 or so distinct CDR3 sequences; around 5.7% of these occur just once. The ten largest clones capture 1.5% to 2% of the sample.

The cysteine opens and the phenylalanine closes a CDR3 of 12 amino acids. The retained sequence is limited to the CDR3, 36 bases, with the frame set at the first base. Looking up the germline V gene (reference sequence) yields CDR1 SGHKS and CDR2 YYEKEE. Trimming costs V 0 bases and J 10 bases, and their ends lie 9 bases apart. Every donor in the study was a healthy Caucasian. The study also sequenced three unrelated non-twin adults: a male aged 18 to 30, a male aged 50 to 59 and a female aged 50 to 59. Miltenyi CD45RO+ enrichment and human naive T-cell isolation kits were used to isolate memory (CD45RO+) and naive T cells from PBMC.

The specimen was naive T cells sorted from blood. In light of the paper, this sample's cell subset or site label describes: cells isolated with a human naive T-cell isolation kit. The sequence was collected from a man aged 18 to 35 in good health. The chain was built from TRBV5-5 and TRBJ2-3, with no confident D gene call. This receptor has the CDR3 CASSLDYLAQYF. Here is the DNA: TGTGCCAGCAGCTTGGATTATTTGGCGCAGTATTTT.